The 32 T cell receptor beta chains below come from one sample, sequenced in a study of cytomegalovirus exposure and HLA in healthy donors. Use of 60 Vbeta and 13 Jbeta primers characterized the PCR. Profiling relied on immunoSEQ multiplex PCR, and the TCRdb table lists in-frame clones only, not all of them. Altogether some 120,000 clones are present, roughly three quarters being singletons, with the ten largest covering about 1%. The sample taken for sequencing was PBMCs. The receptor set was obtained from a woman under 40 in good health and CMV-seronegative.

In this sample, this clone turned up a few times. The V call is TRBV6-5, the J call TRBJ1-5, with D possibly matching TRBD1 (5 bases). CDR1 MNHEY and CDR2 SVGAGI come from the germline V gene. There are 15 residues in the CDR3. The V and J ends lost 0 bases and 4 bases respectively, with 10 bases between them. In DNA, the CDR3 is TGTGCCAGCAGTTACTCGAGACAGCCTAATCAGCCCCAGCATTTT. Translated, it gives CASSYSRQPNQPQHF.

The chain has TRBV11-3 and TRBJ1-2; TRBD1 agrees at 12 bases. The V and J ends lost 4 bases and 7 bases, in that order; junction bases with no gene match: 4. In germline, CDR1 is SGHNT, CDR2 YENEEA. CDR3 length: 14 amino acids. The CDR3 DNA is TGTGCCAGCAGCTACGGGACAGGGGGCGTTGGCTACACCTTC. Translation gives CASSYGTGGVGYTF.

This chain connects TRBV10-2 to TRBJ1-6, with TRBD1 matching over 7 bases. The CDR3 runs to 19 residues. Germline V gene sequence: CDR1 WSHSY, CDR2 SAAADI. The ends lost 3 bases at V and 1 base at J; junction bases unmatched: 12. CDR3: CASSDRLKGQRSYNSPLHF. CDR3 nucleotides: TGCGCCAGCAGTGATCGGTTAAAGGGACAGAGATCCTATAATTCACCCCTCCACTTT.

V is TRBV11-1 and J is TRBJ2-5; 9 positions match TRBD1. The V gene end was trimmed by 6 bases and the J gene end by 5 bases; junction bases not matched to a gene: 13. The CDR3 is 16 residues long. Per the germline V gene, CDR1 is SGHAT and CDR2 is FQDESV (reference sequence). The CDR3 nucleotides read TGTGCCAGCAGTCGGAACACAGGGGGCGCAGGGGAGACCCAGTACTTC. Translating it yields CASSRNTGGAGETQYF.

DNA for the CDR3: TGCGCCAGCAGGCTGGACAGGACAGACTACGAGCAGTACTTC. This sequence encodes CASRLDRTDYEQYF. The V gene is TRBV5-1, the J gene TRBJ2-7; 7 nucleotides align to TRBD1. Germline V gene sequence: CDR1 SGHRS, CDR2 YFSETQ. CDR3 length equals 14 residues. The ends lost 5 bases at V and 3 bases at J; junction bases unmatched: 8.

The rearrangement joins TRBV6-6 to TRBJ1-1, with D perhaps matching TRBD1 (5 bases). Per the germline V gene, CDR1 is MNHNY and CDR2 is SVGAGI (reference sequence). The CDR3 totals 15 residues. The V end was cut by 6 bases, the J end by 0 bases, with 14 bases between. The CDR3: CASRPWGVVNTEAFF. DNA of the CDR3: TGTGCCAGCAGACCCTGGGGCGTCGTGAACACTGAAGCTTTCTTT.

V and J are TRBV7-2 and TRBJ2-5, with D unclear. Germline-derived CDR1 and CDR2 are SGHTA and FQGNSA. This CDR3 comprises 12 residues. Trimming cost V 3 bases and J 7 bases, with 9 bases left between them. Written as DNA, the CDR3 is TGTGCCAGCAGCTTTAACTCAGGGACCCAGTACTTC. Translation: CASSFNSGTQYF.

Regarding this clone: The junction differs from germline at one of its ends, possibly a read error. The chain links TRBV13 to TRBJ2-7; 11 bases fit TRBD2. Germline V CDR1 and CDR2: PRHDT, FYEKMQ (reference sequence). CDR3 size: 15 residues. CDR3 protein: CASSELAGGSYEQCF. The DNA for the CDR3 is TGTGCCAGCAGCGAGCTAGCGGGAGGATCTTACGAGCAGTGCTTC. Using reference TRBV13 and TRBJ2-7 for the parts outside the CDR3, the full variable domain is AAGVIQSPRHLIKEKRETATLKCYPIPRHDTVYWYQQGPGQDPQFLISFYEKMQSDKGSIPDRFSAQQFSDYHSELNMSSLELGDSALYFCASSELAGGSYEQCFGPGTRLTVT.

This sequence joins TRBV11-2 and TRBJ2-7; 7 bases are a match to TRBD2. Germline V gene data show CDR1 as SGHAT and CDR2 as FQNNGV. This CDR3 has 14 residues. V was pared by 5 bases and J by 5 bases, with 9 bases of the junction left unmatched. For the CDR3, the DNA is TGTGCCAGCAGCCCAAGCGGGAATTTTGACGAGCAGTACTTC. Protein product: CASSPSGNFDEQYF.

This clone occurred a few times. As DNA, the CDR3 is TGTGCCAGCAGAACCCAAATGGAGGAGACCCAGTACTTC. As protein: CASRTQMEETQYF. The chain has TRBV6-5 and TRBJ2-5; D not certain. The CDR3 extends over 13 amino acids. Germline values: CDR1 MNHEY, CDR2 SVGAGI. V was pared by 6 bases and J by 5 bases, with 13 bases between.

This clone was seen a single time. This chain connects TRBV30 to TRBJ1-3, with 7 bases identical to TRBD1. There are 15 residues in the CDR3. The germline V gene has CDR1 GTSNPN and CDR2 SVGIG (reference sequence). Trimming at V came to 0 bases and at J to 4 bases, leaving 6 bases not matched to a gene. CDR3 sequence reads: CAWSVTTGWGNTIYF. The CDR3 nucleotides read TGTGCCTGGAGTGTAACGACAGGGTGGGGAAACACCATATATTTT.

The chain carries TRBV5-6 and TRBJ2-1; D not certain. Germline CDR1 reads SGHDT; CDR2 reads YYEEEE. The CDR3 is 14 residues long. V was clipped by 0 bases and J by 3 bases, with 7 bases between them. CDR3 sequence reads: CASSLAPNYNEQFF. The DNA for the CDR3 is TGTGCCAGCAGCTTGGCCCCTAACTACAATGAGCAGTTCTTC.

This chain links TRBV30 with TRBJ1-5; D gene unclear. The CDR3 has 14 residues. V was cut by 2 bases and J by 5 bases, with 13 bases left in between. Germline lookup yields CDR1 GTSNPN and CDR2 SVGIG (reference sequence). CDR3 sequence reads: CAWSMNSFDQPQHF. CDR3 sequence (DNA): TGTGCCTGGAGTATGAACAGCTTCGATCAGCCCCAGCATTTT. Full variable domain (remainder filled in from reference TRBV30 and TRBJ1-5): SQTIHQWPATLVQPVGSPLSLECTVEGTSNPNLYWYRQAAGRGLQLLFYSVGIGQISSEVPQNLSASRPQDRQFILSSKKLLLSDSGFYLCAWSMNSFDQPQHFGDGTRLSIL.

The chain combines TRBV5-4 with TRBJ2-7; 9 bases agree with TRBD1. V dropped 4 bases and J dropped 4; count of bases not matched to a gene: 9. Germline assignment: CDR1 SGHNT and CDR2 YYREEE (reference sequence). This CDR3 region has 15 residues. CDR3 DNA: TGTGCCAGCAGCGGCCCGACAGGGGGTACTTACGAGCAGTACTTC. It is translated as CASSGPTGGTYEQYF. Based on the CDR3 plus reference TRBV5-4 and TRBJ2-7, the full variable domain is ETGVTQSPTHLIKTRGQQVTLRCSSQSGHNTVSWYQQALGQGPQFIFQYYREEENGRGNFPPRFSGLQFPNYSSELNVNALELDDSALYLCASSGPTGGTYEQYFGPGTRLTVT.

The V call is TRBV29-1, the J call TRBJ1-1, with 9 bases that match TRBD1. This CDR3 region has 14 residues. Germline CDR1 SQVTM, CDR2 ANQGSEA. V shed 6 bases, J shed 3 bases, and the junction held 8 bases outside the gene matches. The CDR3 protein is CSVAGQGGHTEAFF. CDR3 nucleotide sequence: TGCAGCGTCGCGGGACAGGGAGGCCACACTGAAGCTTTCTTT.

J is TRBJ2-6 and V is TRBV9; 10 nucleotides align to TRBD2. The CDR3 extends over 18 amino acids. Germline trimming cut 0 bases from V and 1 base from J; bases unmatched to any gene: 4. The germline CDR1 and CDR2 sequences are SGDLS and YYNGEE. Here the CDR3 reads CASSVVAGGGSGANVLTF. The CDR3 nucleotides are TGTGCCAGCAGCGTAGTAGCGGGGGGAGGGTCTGGGGCCAACGTCCTGACTTTC.

The J gene is TRBJ2-2, the V gene TRBV5-1; possible D gene TRBD1, 6 bases. Germline values: CDR1 SGHRS, CDR2 YFSETQ. The CDR3 runs to 16 residues. Trimming stripped 5 bases from V and 3 bases from J, with 17 bases between. The CDR3 reads CASSSEGRGHTGELFF. The CDR3 bases are TGCGCCAGCAGTTCTGAAGGCAGGGGCCACACCGGGGAGCTGTTTTTT.

The J gene is TRBJ2-1, the V gene TRBV11-2, with D maybe TRBD2 (6 bases). CDR1 is SGHAT, CDR2 FQNNGV, per germline. V shed 2 bases and J shed 10 bases, with 27 bases lying between them. This CDR3 region has 18 residues. Written as DNA, the CDR3 is TGTGCCAGCAGCTTAACTTCAGGAGGTGGGGGAGGATTGGGCGAGCAGTTCTTC. As protein: CASSLTSGGGGGLGEQFF.

The CDR3 nucleotides read TGTGCCAGCAGTTATAGGACAGGGGCAAATTTTGAGCAGTTCTTC. This sequence encodes CASSYRTGANFEQFF. V usage is TRBV27 and J usage is TRBJ2-1; 9 positions match TRBD1. CDR1 and CDR2 from the germline V gene are MNHEY and SMNVEV (reference sequence). The V gene end was trimmed by 4 bases and the J gene end by 9 bases; junction bases not matched to a gene: 10. CDR3 length equals 15 residues.

The chain has TRBV4-3 and TRBJ1-6; 9 nucleotides agree with TRBD1. The germline CDR1 and CDR2 sequences are LGHNA and YSLEER. The CDR3 contains 16 residues. V dropped 4 bases and J dropped 7; count of bases not matched to a gene: 8. CDR3 residues: CASSRGGDRVNSPLHF. CDR3 bases: TGCGCCAGCAGCCGAGGCGGGGACAGGGTGAATTCACCCCTCCACTTT.

Here the CDR3 reads CASTQTGGRQPQHF. The DNA of the CDR3 is TGTGCCAGTACTCAAACGGGGGGTAGACAGCCCCAGCATTTT. The rearrangement joins TRBV19 to TRBJ1-5; TRBD1 might be the D (5 bases). Trimming cost V 7 bases and J 7 bases, with 17 bases left between them. The length of the CDR3 is 14 residues. From germline, CDR1 is LNHDA and CDR2 SQIVND (reference sequence).

The gene calls are TRBV7-2 and TRBJ2-7; 7 positions agree with TRBD2. The junction had 11 bases not matched to a gene; V was cut back by 5 bases and J by 7 bases. The CDR3 is 14 amino acids. Germline V gene lookup returns CDR1 SGHTA and CDR2 FQGNSA. Here the CDR3 reads CASSGRSTGGEQYF. CDR3 DNA: TGTGCCAGCAGCGGCAGGTCTACCGGGGGGGAGCAGTACTTC.

The chain joins TRBV19 to TRBJ1-1; weak D call: TRBD1 (6 bases). Per the germline V gene, CDR1 is LNHDA and CDR2 is SQIVND (reference sequence). Trimming removed 6 bases at V and 5 bases at J, with 16 bases between. This CDR3 is 14 amino acids long. This CDR3 is CASRVQGAETEAFF. Here the CDR3 DNA reads TGTGCCAGTAGAGTACAGGGTGCAGAGACTGAAGCTTTCTTT.

On this clone itself: Other DNA variants within this sample encode the same CDR3. The chain recombines TRBV30 with TRBJ2-1; D is unresolved. Germline values: CDR1 GTSNPN, CDR2 SVGIG (reference sequence). V lost 0 bases and J 7 bases, leaving 4 bases between the germline ends. CDR3 size: 11 residues. CDR3 sequence: CAWSVLNEQFF. In nucleotides, the CDR3 is TGTGCCTGGAGTGTTTTAAATGAGCAGTTCTTC.

V usage is TRBV7-8 and J usage is TRBJ2-3; 8 bases map to TRBD2. J was trimmed by 9 bases and V by 5 bases; bases with no gene match: 4. The CDR3 sequence is 12 residues long. The germline V gene has CDR1 SGHVS and CDR2 FQNEAQ. CDR3 amino acids: CASSVSSGTQYF. For the CDR3, the DNA is TGTGCCAGCAGCGTGTCTAGCGGGACGCAGTATTTT.

The genes are TRBV2 and TRBJ2-2; D gene unclear. The CDR3 is made up of 11 amino acids. Germline lookup yields CDR1 SNHLY and CDR2 FYNNEI. The CDR3 coding sequence is TGTGCGAGCGCGTACGCCGGGGAGCTGTTTTTT. Residues: CASAYAGELFF.

This clone was seen once. This sequence joins TRBV15 and TRBJ1-2; perhaps TRBD1 as D (6 bases). The CDR3 is made up of 13 amino acids. The V and J ends lost 1 base and 7 bases respectively, with 10 bases between them. The germline V gene encodes CDR1 LNHNV and CDR2 YYDKDF (reference sequence). CDR3: CATSRGGLVGYTF. For the CDR3, the DNA is TGTGCCACCAGCAGAGGGGGGCTGGTTGGCTACACCTTC. Drawing the rest from reference TRBV15 and TRBJ1-2, the complete variable domain is DAMVIQNPRYQVTQFGKPVTLSCSQTLNHNVMYWYQQKSSQAPKLLFHYYDKDFNNEADTPDNFQSRRPNTSFCFLDIRSPGLGDTAMYLCATSRGGLVGYTFGSGTRLTVV.

There are a few counts of this clone. In DNA form, the CDR3 reads TGTGCCAGCAGTAATAGCGGGGGCACCTACAATGAGCAGTTCTTC. Translation: CASSNSGGTYNEQFF. V usage is TRBV6-5 and J usage is TRBJ2-1; 9 nucleotides line up with TRBD2. V gave up 5 bases and J gave up 2 bases; unmatched junction bases: 4. Per the germline V gene, CDR1 is MNHEY and CDR2 is SVGAGI. The CDR3 has 15 amino acids.

The genes are TRBV27 and TRBJ1-4; 9 bases agree with TRBD1. The CDR3 extends over 15 amino acids. The germline CDR1 and CDR2 sequences are MNHEY and SMNVEV (reference sequence). The J segment lost 5 bases and the V segment lost 5 bases, leaving 6 bases of the junction unmatched. The CDR3 spells CASSTTGTGNEKLFF. The CDR3 region has the DNA TGTGCCAGCAGTACTACCGGGACAGGGAATGAAAAACTGTTTTTT.

V usage is TRBV6-6 and J usage is TRBJ2-5; D perhaps matches TRBD2 (5 bases). The J call may not be correct, given that the DNA end is closer to TRBJ2-7. Germline V gives CDR1 MNHNY, CDR2 SVGAGI (reference sequence). The CDR3 is 13 residues long. CDR3 nucleotides: TGTGCCAGCAGTTACTCGAGAGGGAACGAGCAGTACTTC. Its protein is CASSYSRGNEQYF.

J is TRBJ2-7 and V is TRBV4-1; TRBD2 is a possible D gene (7 bases). The ends were cut back, 0 bases at V and 5 bases at J, with 20 bases in the middle. The germline V gene has CDR1 MGHRA and CDR2 YSYEKL. The CDR3 extends over 17 amino acids. In DNA, the CDR3 is TGCGCCAGCAGCCAAGATTCCCTGTGGGGGGGCCGGAACGAGCAGTACTTC. Its protein product is CASSQDSLWGGRNEQYF.

The chain combines TRBV19 with TRBJ2-2, with D maybe TRBD1 (5 bases). This CDR3 comprises 17 residues. Germline values: CDR1 LNHDA, CDR2 SQIVND (reference sequence). Trimming left V 3 bases short and J 4 bases short, with 18 bases between. This CDR3 is CASSIARIYRGTGELFF. The CDR3 DNA follows: TGTGCCAGTAGTATTGCGCGGATCTATAGGGGCACCGGGGAGCTGTTTTTT.